This T cell receptor beta chain was found in a study of T cell repertoires in cytomegalovirus infection. The overall study: The authors relied on CMV epitopes, both recently identified HLA-C-restricted and well-studied HLA-B-restricted. Both a matching HLA type and CMV infection were indicated by public TCR beta signatures.

Note on this clonotype: The target antigen is unknown.

Overall study results and limits: HLA-C-restricted, CMV-specific TCR beta clonotypes were dominant ex vivo. There were carriers of CMV plus the relevant HLA, and cumulative public TCR beta family frequency identified them.

TCRdb fed the reads into MiXCR, producing one record per CDR3 protein. The table has roughly 46,000 distinct CDR3 sequences, roughly a fifth seen once. With 0 bases clipped from V and 4 bases from J, the junction kept 9 bases outside the gene matches. Germline V gene data show CDR1 as SGDLS and CDR2 as YYNGEE. The CDR3 has 17 amino acids. This chain links TRBV9 with TRBJ2-2, with 7 bases fitting TRBD1. This sequence was found in a human donor in good health (CMV status not recorded). Some clones in this sample may be carry-over from other donors' samples. Sequencing was performed on CD8+ T cells from cultured PBMCs, taken from culture after CMV antigen stimulation. CDR3 loop: CASSVGGQPKGTGELFF. The CDR3, as DNA: TGTGCCAGCAGCGTAGGGGGACAGCCTAAAGGCACCGGGGAGCTGTTTTTT.